This T cell receptor beta chain was sequenced for a study of blood T cells in healthy people across ages (dated by TCRdb to between 2015 and 2016). Study-wide context: In model experiments, template switching captured about one uniquely barcoded TCR beta cDNA molecule for every two T cells. Four age groups were formed from the donors: young (average 16 years), middle-aged (approximately 39), aged (about 62) and long-lived (about 75). Using deep sequencing normalized with unique cDNA molecular identifiers, the study measured how TCR beta repertoire diversity changes with age. The study analyzed two additional independent replicas of 1 million unique cDNA reads from the same blood draw for two donors, one aged 18 to 30 and one aged 80 or older.

Findings and caveats that apply to the study as a whole: Since profiling was done on bulk unsorted PBMCs, naive and antigen-experienced compartments could not be conclusively compared. Observed TCR beta diversity correlated strongly with the percentage of naive T cells measured by flow cytometry. As age increased, observed TCR beta diversity per million T cells dropped in a roughly linear way, and a significant reduction was already evident by age about 36. Compared with the aged group, the long-lived group had more naive CD4+ T cells, fewer expanded clones and increased TCR diversity, suggesting age selection. Total diversity estimates from one million sequenced T cells were considered lower bounds and underestimates. Because the CMV infection status of the donors was unknown, age-related changes in expanded clonotypes may potentially have been confounded.

To note about this clonotype: Its recognized antigen is unknown. There are no base qualities to consult, and no much larger clone falls within one base.

Systemically healthy Caucasian individuals from Russia, around 38 in total and aged about 6 to 95 years, were included as donors. Around 9.9 milliliters of peripheral blood were collected from each donor into EDTA-treated Vacutainer tubes. PBMCs were isolated by Ficoll-Paque density-gradient centrifugation, with at least 7 million obtained per sample. Trizol reagent was used to extract total RNA from PBMCs, with at least 5.5 micrograms per sample. The percentages of naive CD45RAhigh/CD27high T cells were determined by flow cytometry on a PBMC aliquot from every donor. The method was 5' RACE. Reads for this sample came from an Illumina HiSeq 2500. A second about 7 to 11 cycle PCR used a sample-barcoded 5' primer and a J-beta primer mix. A unique molecular identifier was introduced onto each TCR beta cDNA molecule by a template-switch 5' adaptor carrying 12 random nucleotides. At least 2.5 million CDR3-containing paired-end reads were obtained from each sample. First-strand cDNA synthesis was performed from all RNA using the Mint cDNA synthesis kit, with priming by a TRBC-specific oligonucleotide. All cDNA was treated with uracil-DNA glycosylase and then went through a first 18-cycle PCR with the universal primers M1SS and BC2_uni_R. As for the authors' bioinformatics: Normalization of each sample was performed by random selection of 1 million high-quality reads, each carrying a distinct molecular identifier. Instead of being binned into consensus sequences, reads with shared molecular identifiers were discarded. MiTCR, run with a Q25 quality threshold and the strictest error-elimination algorithm, handled CDR3 identification, clonotype clustering and error correction. A nonparametric unseen species model using Euler transformation provided a lower-bound estimate of total TCR beta diversity. TCRdb reran the public reads through fastp at Q25 and MiXCR, keeping productive beta chains. Here each entry gathers all rows of one CDR3 protein and keeps the most common genes and DNA. TCRdb, not the original authors, processed these V and J calls. The sample table shows over 450,000 distinct CDR3 sequences, and less than 25% are seen once. The top ten hold approximately 10% of the sample.

These data were likewise used in another study, on T cells of mothers and their children. The second investigation adds: Donors were nine systemically healthy Caucasian individuals: three mothers and their six children. cDNA synthesis used all of the extracted RNA, with approximately 1.4 ug of RNA in each 15 ul reaction. In the second PCR, the M1S primer introduced both the sample barcodes and 2-4 random nucleotides. More than 9 million TCR beta CDR3 reads were obtained from each mother, and some 3 million reads were obtained from each child. In both related and unrelated pairs, thymic selection shapes the output of TCR recombination in a similar way, with inherited differences having only a minor effect. Normalized repertoire overlap was always slightly but never significantly higher in related than unrelated mother-child pairs. Persistent microchimeric T cell clones were not detected, at a sensitivity of approximately 93 clones per million clonotypes. To look for features that set related mother-child pairs apart from unrelated individuals, the researchers ran deep NGS to compare the TCR beta repertoires of mothers and children. The mean age was 40 +/- 4 years for the mothers and around 11 +/- 4 years for the children. Libraries were sequenced on Illumina HiSeq 2000 with 100+100 nt paired-end reads after adapter ligation with NEBNext reagents. To avoid cross-contamination, the mother libraries and the child libraries were prepared a month apart and sequenced in separate runs. For each donor, between 500,000 and 2,000,000 distinct TCR beta clonotypes were identified. Naive TCR beta clonotypes were estimated from low-frequency clonotypes matched to each donor's FACS-determined naive share, without sorting.

The origin of this receptor is a boy aged 5 to 17 in good health. Sequencing was performed on blood.

The DNA sequence is given as TGTGCCAGCAGCTTGTGGACAGGGCATAATGAAAAACTGTTTTTT. Translated, this is CASSLWTGHNEKLFF. The rearranged chain carries TRBV11-2 and TRBJ1-4; 8 central bases correspond to TRBD1. In the germline V gene, CDR1 corresponds to SGHAT and CDR2 to FQNNGV. Unmatched junction bases come to 4, with V trimmed by 3 bases and J by 4 bases. From the cysteine through the phenylalanine, the CDR3 covers 15 amino acids. The DNA shown is the 45-base CDR3, in frame from base 1.